The subject of this entry is one T cell receptor (beta chain). The target antigen is unknown. The V gene's germline CDR1 is SGHAT and CDR2 FQNNGV. The CDR3 loop spans 16 amino acids. With 0 bases removed from V and 4 bases from J, the gap between germline ends came to 10 bases. These data come from a study of beta chain features in type 1 diabetes. Study-wide results and caveats: Type 1 diabetes patients showed a moderate but significant shortening of TCRB CDR3s in all four CD4+ subsets.

The entirety of the isolated RNA underwent reverse transcription, so expressed TCRB transcripts were sequenced. Sequencing of naive, central memory and regulatory T cell samples gave an average of around 3.5 million reads. The repertoire was sequenced with immunoSEQ multiplex PCR; TCRdb's copy has only in-frame clones and lacks some. The sample lists roughly 240,000 clones, around 22% occurring once. Each sorted population was over 98% pure. The sample consisted of naive CD4+ T cells from blood. The TCR originated in a woman aged 25 to 39 with type 1 diabetes. The chain links TRBV11-2 to TRBJ2-6; no firm D call. CDR3 DNA sequence: TGTGCCAGCAGCTTAGAGGTCCCCCAGGGGGCCAACGTCCTGACTTTC. It is translated as CASSLEVPQGANVLTF.